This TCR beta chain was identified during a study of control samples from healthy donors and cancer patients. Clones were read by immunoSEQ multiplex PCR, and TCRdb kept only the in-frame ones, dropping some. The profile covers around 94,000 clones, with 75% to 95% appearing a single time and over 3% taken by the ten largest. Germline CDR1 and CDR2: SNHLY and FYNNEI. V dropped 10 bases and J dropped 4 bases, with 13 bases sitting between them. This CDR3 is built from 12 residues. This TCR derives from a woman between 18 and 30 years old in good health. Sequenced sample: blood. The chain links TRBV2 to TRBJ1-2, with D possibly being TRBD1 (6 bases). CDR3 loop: CAIETGTYGYTF. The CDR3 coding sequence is TGTGCCATCGAGACAGGCACCTATGGCTACACCTTC.